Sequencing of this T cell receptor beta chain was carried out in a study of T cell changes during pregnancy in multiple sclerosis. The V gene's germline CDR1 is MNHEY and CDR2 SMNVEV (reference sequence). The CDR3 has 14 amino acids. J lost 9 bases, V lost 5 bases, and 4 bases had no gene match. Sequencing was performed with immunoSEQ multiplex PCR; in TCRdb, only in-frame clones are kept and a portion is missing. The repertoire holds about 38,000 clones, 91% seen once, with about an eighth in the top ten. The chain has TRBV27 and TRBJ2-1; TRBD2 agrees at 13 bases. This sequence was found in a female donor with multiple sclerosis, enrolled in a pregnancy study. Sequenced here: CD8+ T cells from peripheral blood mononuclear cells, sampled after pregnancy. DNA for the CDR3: TGTGCCAGCAGTCCTGGGACTAGCGGGGTTGAGCAGTTCTTC. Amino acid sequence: CASSPGTSGVEQFF.